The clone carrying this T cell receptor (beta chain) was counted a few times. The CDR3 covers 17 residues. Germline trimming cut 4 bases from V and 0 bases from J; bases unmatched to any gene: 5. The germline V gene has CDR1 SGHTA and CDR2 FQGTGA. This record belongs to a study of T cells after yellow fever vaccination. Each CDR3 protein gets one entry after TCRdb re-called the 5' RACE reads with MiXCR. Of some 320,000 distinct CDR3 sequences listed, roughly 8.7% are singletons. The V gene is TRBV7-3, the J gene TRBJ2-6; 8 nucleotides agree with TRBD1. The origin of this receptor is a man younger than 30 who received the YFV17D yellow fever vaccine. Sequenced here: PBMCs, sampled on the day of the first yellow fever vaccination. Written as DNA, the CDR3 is TGTGCCAGCAGCTCTGGACAGGGCGGCTCTGGGGCCAACGTCCTGACTTTC. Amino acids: CASSSGQGGSGANVLTF.